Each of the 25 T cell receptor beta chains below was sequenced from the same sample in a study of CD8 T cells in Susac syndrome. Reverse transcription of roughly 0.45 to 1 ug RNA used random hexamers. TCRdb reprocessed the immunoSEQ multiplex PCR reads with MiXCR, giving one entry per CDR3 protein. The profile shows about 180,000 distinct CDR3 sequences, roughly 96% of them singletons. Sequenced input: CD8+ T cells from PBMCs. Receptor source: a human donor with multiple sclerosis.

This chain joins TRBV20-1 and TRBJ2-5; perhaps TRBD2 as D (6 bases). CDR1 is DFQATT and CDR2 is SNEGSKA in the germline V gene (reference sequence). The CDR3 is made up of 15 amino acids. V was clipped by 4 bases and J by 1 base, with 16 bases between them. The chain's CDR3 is CSAKGWRESQETQYF. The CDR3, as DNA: TGCAGTGCTAAAGGGTGGCGGGAATCCCAAGAGACCCAGTACTTC.

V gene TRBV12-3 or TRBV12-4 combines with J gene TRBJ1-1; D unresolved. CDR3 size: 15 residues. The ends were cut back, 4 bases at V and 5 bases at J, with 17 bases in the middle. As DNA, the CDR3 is TGTGCCAGCAGTTCCCCGGGTTCCGGAGGGACTGAAGCTTTCTTT. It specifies CASSSPGSGGTEAFF.

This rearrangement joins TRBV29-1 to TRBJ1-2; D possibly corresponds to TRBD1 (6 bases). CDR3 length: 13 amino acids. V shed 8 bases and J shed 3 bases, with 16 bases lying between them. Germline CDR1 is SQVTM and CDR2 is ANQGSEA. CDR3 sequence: CSLGPDRDYGYTF. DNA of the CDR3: TGCAGCCTGGGGCCGGACAGAGACTATGGCTACACCTTC.

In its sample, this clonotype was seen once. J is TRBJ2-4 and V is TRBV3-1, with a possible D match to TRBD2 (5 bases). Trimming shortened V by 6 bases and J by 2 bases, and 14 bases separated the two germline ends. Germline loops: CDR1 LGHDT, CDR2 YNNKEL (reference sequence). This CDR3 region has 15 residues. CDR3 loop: CASSGAVRTKNIQYF. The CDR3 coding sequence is TGTGCCAGCAGTGGAGCGGTCAGGACCAAAAACATTCAGTACTTC.

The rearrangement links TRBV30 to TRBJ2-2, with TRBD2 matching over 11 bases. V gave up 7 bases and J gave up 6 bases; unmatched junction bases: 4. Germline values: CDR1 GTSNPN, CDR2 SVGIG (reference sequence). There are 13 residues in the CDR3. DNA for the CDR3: TGTGCCTTGAAGACTAGCGGGGCCGGGGAGCTGTTTTTT. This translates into CALKTSGAGELFF. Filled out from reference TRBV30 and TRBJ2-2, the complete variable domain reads SQTIHQWPATLVQPVGSPLSLECTVEGTSNPNLYWYRQAAGRGLQLLFYSVGIGQISSEVPQNLSASRPQDRQFILSSKKLLLSDSGFYLCALKTSGAGELFFGEGSRLTVL.

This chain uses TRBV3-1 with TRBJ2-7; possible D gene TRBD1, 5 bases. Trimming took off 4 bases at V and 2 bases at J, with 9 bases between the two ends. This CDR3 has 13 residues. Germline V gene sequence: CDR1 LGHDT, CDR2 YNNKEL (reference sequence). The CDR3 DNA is TGTGCCAGCAGCCCAACCAGGGCCTACGAGCAGTACTTC. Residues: CASSPTRAYEQYF.

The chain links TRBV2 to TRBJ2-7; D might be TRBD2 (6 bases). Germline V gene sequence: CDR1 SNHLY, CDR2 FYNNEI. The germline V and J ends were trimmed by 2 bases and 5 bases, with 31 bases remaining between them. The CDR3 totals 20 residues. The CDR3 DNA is TGTGCCAGCAGTGAAAGGCGCCTCGGGACTCCTTTATCGGAGCTGAACGAGCAGTACTTC. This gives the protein CASSERRLGTPLSELNEQYF.

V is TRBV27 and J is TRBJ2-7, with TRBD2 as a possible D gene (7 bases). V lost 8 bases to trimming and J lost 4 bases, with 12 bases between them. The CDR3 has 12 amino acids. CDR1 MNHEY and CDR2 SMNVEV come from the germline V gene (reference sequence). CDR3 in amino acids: CASGGARYEQYF. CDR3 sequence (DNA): TGTGCCAGCGGGGGGGCGCGGTACGAGCAGTACTTC.

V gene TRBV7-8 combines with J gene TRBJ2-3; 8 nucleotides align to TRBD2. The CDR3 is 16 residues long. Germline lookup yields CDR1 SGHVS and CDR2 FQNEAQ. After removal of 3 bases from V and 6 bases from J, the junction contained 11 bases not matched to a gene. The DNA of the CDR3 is TGTGCCAGCAGCTTTAGACTAGCGCCTGTGTTTGATACGCAGTATTTT. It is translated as CASSFRLAPVFDTQYF.

This chain's CDR3 is CASILGSTNEKLFF. The CDR3 nucleotides read TGTGCCAGCATACTGGGGTCTACTAATGAAAAACTGTTTTTT. This chain links TRBV2 with TRBJ1-4; the D is unclear. CDR3 size: 14 residues. Trimming took off 7 bases at V and 2 bases at J, with 11 bases between the two ends. Germline V gene data show CDR1 as SNHLY and CDR2 as FYNNEI.

The DNA for the CDR3 is TGTGCCAGCAGTGAAGCGGTATATACGCAGTATTTT. Its protein is CASSEAVYTQYF. The chain employs TRBV2 and TRBJ2-3, with D uncertain. V was pared by 0 bases and J by 7 bases, with 5 bases between. The CDR3 runs to 12 residues. The germline CDR1 and CDR2 sequences are SNHLY and FYNNEI.

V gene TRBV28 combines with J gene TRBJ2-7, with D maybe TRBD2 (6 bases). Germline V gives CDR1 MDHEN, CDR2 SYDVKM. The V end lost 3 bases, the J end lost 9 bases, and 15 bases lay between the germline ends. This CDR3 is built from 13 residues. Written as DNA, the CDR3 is TGTGCCAGCAGTTTCTCTCCCCGGGGAGGGCAGTACTTC. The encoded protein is CASSFSPRGGQYF.

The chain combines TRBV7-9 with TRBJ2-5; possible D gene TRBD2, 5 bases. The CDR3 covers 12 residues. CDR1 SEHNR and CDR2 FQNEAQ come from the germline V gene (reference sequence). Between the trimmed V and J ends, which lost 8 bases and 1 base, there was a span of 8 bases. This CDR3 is CASWRIQETQYF. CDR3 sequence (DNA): TGTGCCAGCTGGAGGATCCAAGAGACCCAGTACTTC.

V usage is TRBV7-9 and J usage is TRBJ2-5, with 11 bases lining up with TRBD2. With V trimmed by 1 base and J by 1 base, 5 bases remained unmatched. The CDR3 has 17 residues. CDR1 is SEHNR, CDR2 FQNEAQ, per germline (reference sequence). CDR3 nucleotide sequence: TGTGCCAGCAGCTTAGGAACTAGCGGGAGATTCCAAGAGACCCAGTACTTC. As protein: CASSLGTSGRFQETQYF. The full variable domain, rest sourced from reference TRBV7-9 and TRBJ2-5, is DTGVSQNPRHKITKRGQNVTFRCDPISEHNRLYWYRQTLGQGPEFLTYFQNEAQLEKSRLLSDRFSAERPKGSFSTLEIQRTEQGDSAMYLCASSLGTSGRFQETQYFGPGTRLLVL.

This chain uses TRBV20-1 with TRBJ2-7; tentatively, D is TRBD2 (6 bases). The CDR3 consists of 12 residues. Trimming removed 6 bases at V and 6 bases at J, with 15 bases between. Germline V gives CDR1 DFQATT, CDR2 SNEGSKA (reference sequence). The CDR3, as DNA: TGCAGTGCCAAACACCTAGCGACCGAGCAGTACTTC. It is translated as CSAKHLATEQYF.

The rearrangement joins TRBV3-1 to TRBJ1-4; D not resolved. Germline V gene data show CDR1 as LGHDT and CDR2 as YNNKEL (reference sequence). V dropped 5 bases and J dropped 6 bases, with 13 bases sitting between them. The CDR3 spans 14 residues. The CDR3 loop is CASSSRELDEKLFF. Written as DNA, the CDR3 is TGTGCCAGCAGCTCCCGGGAGCTAGATGAAAAACTGTTTTTT. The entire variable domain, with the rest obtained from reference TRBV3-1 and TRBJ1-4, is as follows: DTAVSQTPKYLVTQMGNDKSIKCEQNLGHDTMYWYKQDSKKFLKIMFSYNNKELIINETVPNRFSPKSPDKAHLNLHINSLELGDSAVYFCASSSRELDEKLFFGSGTQLSVL.

The CDR3 DNA sequence: TGCAGTGCTAGAGGGGGGGAAAACATTCAGTACTTC. This sequence encodes CSARGGENIQYF. The chain has TRBV20-1 and TRBJ2-4; D may be TRBD2 (6 bases). Germline CDR1 reads DFQATT; CDR2 reads SNEGSKA (reference sequence). The CDR3 totals 12 residues. Trimming pared 1 base from V and 5 bases from J, leaving 6 bases between.

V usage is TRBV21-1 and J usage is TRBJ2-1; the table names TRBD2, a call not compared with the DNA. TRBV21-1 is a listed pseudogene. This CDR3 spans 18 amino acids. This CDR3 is CASSSSVASGRADNEQFF. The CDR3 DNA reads TGTGCCAGCAGCTCATCGGTAGCTAGCGGGAGGGCCGACAATGAGCAGTTCTTC.

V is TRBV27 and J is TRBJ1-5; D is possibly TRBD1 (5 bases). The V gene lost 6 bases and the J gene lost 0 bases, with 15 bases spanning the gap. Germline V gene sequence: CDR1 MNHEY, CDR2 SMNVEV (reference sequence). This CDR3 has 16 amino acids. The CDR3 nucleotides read TGTGCCAGCAGCTCCATCCCACAGGATAGCAATCAGCCCCAGCATTTT. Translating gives CASSSIPQDSNQPQHF.

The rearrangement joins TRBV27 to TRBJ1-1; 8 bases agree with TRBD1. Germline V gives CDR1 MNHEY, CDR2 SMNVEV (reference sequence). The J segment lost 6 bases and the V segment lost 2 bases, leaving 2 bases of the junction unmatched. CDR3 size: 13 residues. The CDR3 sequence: CASSLGQGSEAFF. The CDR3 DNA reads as TGTGCCAGCAGTTTAGGACAGGGCTCTGAAGCTTTCTTT.

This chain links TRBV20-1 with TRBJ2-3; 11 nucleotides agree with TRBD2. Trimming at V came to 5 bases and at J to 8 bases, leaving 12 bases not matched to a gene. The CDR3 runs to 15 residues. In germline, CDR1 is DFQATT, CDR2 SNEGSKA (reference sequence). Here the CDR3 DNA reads TGCAGTGCTGTAGCGGGGGGGTACCCAATTGGTACGCAGTATTTT. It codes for CSAVAGGYPIGTQYF.

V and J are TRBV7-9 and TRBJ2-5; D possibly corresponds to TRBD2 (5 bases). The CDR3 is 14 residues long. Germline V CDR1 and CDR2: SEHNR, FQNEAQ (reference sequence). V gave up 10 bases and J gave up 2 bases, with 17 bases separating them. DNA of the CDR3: TGTGCCACCCGTAGACCGGAGGCGCAAGAGACCCAGTACTTC. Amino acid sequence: CATRRPEAQETQYF.

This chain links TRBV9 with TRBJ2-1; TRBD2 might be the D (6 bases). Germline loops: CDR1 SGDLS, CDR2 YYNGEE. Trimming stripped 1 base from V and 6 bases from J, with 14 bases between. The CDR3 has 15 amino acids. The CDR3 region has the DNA TGTGCCAGCAGCGTAACTGGACGGGACTTCAATGAGCAGTTCTTC. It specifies CASSVTGRDFNEQFF.

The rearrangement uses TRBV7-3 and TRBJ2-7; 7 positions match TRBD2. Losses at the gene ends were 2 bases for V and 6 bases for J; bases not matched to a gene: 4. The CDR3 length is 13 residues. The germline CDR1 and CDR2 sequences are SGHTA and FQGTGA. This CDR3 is CASSLVGEGEQYF. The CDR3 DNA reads TGTGCCAGCAGCTTAGTAGGGGAGGGCGAGCAGTACTTC.

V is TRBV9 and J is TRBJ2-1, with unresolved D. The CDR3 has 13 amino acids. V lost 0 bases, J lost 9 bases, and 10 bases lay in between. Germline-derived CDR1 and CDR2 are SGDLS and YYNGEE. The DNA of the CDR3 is TGTGCCAGCAGCGTAGCTGGCGATGGTGAGCAGTTCTTC. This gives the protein CASSVAGDGEQFF.